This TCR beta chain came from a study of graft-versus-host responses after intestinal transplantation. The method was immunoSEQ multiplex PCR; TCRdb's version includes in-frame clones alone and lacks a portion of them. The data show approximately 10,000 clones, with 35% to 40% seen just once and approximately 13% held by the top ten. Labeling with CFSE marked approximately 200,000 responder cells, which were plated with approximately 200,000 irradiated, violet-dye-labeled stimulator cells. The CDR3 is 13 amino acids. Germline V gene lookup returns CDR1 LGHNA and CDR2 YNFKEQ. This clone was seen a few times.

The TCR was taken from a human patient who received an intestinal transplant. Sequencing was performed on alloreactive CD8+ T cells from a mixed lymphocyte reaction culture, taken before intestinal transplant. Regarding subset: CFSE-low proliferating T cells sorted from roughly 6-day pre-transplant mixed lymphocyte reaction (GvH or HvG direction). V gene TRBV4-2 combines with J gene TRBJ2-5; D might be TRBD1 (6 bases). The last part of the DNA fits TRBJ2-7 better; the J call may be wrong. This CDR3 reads CASSQGATYEQYF. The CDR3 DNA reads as TGTGCCAGCAGCCAGGGGGCCACCTACGAGCAGTACTTC.